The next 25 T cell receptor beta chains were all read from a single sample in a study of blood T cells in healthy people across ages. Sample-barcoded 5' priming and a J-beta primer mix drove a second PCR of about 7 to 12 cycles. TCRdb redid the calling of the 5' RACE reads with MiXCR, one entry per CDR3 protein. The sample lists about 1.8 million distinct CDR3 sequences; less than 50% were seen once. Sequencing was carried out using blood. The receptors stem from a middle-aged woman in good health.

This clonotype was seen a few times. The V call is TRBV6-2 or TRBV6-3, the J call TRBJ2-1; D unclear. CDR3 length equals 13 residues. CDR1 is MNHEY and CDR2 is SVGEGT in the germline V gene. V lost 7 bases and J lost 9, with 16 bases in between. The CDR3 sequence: CASISDGVLEQFF. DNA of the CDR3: TGTGCCAGCATCTCCGATGGGGTTCTTGAGCAGTTCTTC.

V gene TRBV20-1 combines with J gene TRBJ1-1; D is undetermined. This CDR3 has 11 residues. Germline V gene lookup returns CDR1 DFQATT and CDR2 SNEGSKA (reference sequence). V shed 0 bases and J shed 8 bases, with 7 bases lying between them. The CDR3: CSARDDGEAFF. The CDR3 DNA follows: TGCAGTGCTAGAGATGACGGGGAAGCTTTCTTT.

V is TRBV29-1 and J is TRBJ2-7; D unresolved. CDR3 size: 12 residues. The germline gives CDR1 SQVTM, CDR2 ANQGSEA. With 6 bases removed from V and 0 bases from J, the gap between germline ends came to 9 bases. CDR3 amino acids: CSVRRNSYEQYF. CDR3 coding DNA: TGCAGCGTCCGACGGAACTCCTACGAGCAGTACTTC.

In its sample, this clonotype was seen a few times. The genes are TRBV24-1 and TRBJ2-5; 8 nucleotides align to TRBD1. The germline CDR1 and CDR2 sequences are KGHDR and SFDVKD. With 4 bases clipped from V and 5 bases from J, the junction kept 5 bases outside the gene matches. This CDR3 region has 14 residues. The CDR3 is CATSDPGGRETQYF. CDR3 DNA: TGTGCCACCAGTGACCCAGGGGGCCGGGAGACCCAGTACTTC.

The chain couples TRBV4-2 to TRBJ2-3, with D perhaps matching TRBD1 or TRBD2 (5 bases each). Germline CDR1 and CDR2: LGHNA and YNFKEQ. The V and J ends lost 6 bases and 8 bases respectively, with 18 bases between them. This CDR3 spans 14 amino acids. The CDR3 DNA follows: TGTGCCAGCAGGGGGGACCCCCCGTTAGGTACGCAGTATTTT. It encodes CASRGDPPLGTQYF.

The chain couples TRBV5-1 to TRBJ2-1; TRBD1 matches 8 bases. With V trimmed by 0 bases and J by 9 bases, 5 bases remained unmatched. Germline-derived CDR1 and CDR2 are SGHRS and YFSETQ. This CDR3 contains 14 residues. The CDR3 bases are TGCGCCAGCAGCTTGGGACAGGGGTTTGGTGAGCAGTTCTTC. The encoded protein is CASSLGQGFGEQFF.

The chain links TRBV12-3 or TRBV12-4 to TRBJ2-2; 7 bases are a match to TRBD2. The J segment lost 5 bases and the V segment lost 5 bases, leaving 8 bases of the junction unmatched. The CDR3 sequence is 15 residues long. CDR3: CASSPLGLRTGELFF. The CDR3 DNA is TGTGCCAGCAGTCCCCTGGGACTAAGGACCGGGGAGCTGTTTTTT.

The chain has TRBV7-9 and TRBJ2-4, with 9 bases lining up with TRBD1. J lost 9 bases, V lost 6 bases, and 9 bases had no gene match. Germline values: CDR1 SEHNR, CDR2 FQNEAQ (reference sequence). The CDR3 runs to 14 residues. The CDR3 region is CASRPGTGTGIQYF. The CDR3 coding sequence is TGTGCCAGCAGGCCGGGGACAGGGACGGGCATTCAGTACTTC.

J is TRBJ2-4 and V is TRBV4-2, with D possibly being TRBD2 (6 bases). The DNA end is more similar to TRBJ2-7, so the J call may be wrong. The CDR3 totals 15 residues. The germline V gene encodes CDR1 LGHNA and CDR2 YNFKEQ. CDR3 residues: CASSLGRDVAYEQYF. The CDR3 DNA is TGTGCCAGCAGCCTAGGGCGGGACGTCGCCTACGAGCAGTACTTC.

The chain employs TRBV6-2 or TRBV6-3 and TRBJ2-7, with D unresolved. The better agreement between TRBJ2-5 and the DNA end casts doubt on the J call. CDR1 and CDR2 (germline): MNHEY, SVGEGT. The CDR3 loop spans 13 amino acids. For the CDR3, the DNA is TGTGCCAGCAGCCGAAACCCAAAAGAGACCCAGTACTTC. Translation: CASSRNPKETQYF.

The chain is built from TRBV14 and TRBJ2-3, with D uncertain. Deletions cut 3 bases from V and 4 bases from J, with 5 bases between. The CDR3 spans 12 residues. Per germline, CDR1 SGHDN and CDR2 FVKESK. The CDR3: CASSQHSDTQYF. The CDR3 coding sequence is TGTGCCAGCAGCCAGCACTCAGATACGCAGTATTTT.

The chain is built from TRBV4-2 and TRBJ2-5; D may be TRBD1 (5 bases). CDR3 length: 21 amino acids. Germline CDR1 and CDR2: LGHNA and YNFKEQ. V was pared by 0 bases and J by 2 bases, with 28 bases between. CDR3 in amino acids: CASSQESSRGNDPQEQETQYF. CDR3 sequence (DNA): TGTGCCAGCAGCCAAGAGTCATCAAGAGGAAACGACCCACAGGAACAAGAGACCCAGTACTTC.

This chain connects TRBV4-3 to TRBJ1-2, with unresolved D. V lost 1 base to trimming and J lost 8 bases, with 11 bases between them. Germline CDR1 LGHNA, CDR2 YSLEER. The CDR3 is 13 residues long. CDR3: CASSQVYMLGYTF. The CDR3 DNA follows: TGCGCCAGCAGCCAAGTATATATGTTAGGCTACACCTTC.

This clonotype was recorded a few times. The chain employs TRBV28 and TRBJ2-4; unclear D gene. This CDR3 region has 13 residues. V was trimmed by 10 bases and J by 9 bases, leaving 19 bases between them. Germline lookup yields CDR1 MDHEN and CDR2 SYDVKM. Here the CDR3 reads CATGPRVRVIQYF. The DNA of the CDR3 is TGTGCCACCGGCCCACGGGTTCGTGTCATTCAGTACTTC.

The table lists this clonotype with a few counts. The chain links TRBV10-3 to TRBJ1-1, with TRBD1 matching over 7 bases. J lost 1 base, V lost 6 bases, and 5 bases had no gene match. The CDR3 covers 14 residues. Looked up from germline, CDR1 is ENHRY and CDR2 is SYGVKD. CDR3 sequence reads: CAIREDRSNTEAFF. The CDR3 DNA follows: TGTGCCATCAGGGAGGACAGGTCGAACACTGAAGCTTTCTTT.

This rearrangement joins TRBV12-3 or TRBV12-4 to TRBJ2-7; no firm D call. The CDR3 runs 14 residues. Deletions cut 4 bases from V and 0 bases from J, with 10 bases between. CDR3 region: CASSSLGNSYEQYF. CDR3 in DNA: TGTGCCAGCAGTTCTCTGGGAAACTCCTACGAGCAGTACTTC.

CDR3 sequence: CASSQDGMRETQFF. CDR3 sequence (DNA): TGCGCCAGCAGCCAAGATGGGATGCGAGAGACCCAGTTCTTC. This chain connects TRBV4-1 to TRBJ2-1, with unresolved D. The CDR3 consists of 14 residues. With 0 bases removed from V and 13 bases from J, the gap between germline ends came to 16 bases. The germline V gene has CDR1 MGHRA and CDR2 YSYEKL.

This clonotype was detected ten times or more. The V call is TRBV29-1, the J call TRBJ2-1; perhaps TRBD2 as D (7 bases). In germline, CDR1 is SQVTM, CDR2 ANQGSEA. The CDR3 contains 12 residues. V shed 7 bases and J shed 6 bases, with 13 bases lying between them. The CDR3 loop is CSARGGGNEQFF. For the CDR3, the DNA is TGCAGCGCCCGGGGAGGGGGCAATGAGCAGTTCTTC.

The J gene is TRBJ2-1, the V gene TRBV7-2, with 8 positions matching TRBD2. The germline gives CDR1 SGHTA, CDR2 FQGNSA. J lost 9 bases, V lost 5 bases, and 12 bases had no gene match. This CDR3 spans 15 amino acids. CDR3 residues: CASSIPGGPLREQFF. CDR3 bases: TGTGCCAGCAGCATCCCGGGGGGGCCCCTTCGTGAGCAGTTCTTC. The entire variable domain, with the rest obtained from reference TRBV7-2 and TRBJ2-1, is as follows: GAGVSQSPSNKVTEKGKDVELRCDPISGHTALYWYRQSLGQGLEFLIYFQGNSAPDKSGLPSDRFSAERTGGSVSTLTIQRTQQEDSAVYLCASSIPGGPLREQFFGPGTRLTVL.

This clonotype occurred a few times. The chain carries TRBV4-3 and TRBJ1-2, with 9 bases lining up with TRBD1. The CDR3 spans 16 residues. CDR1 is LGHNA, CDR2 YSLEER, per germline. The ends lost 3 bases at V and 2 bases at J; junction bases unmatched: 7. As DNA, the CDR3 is TGCGCCAGCAGCCATGGGGCCACAGGGGGCAACTATGGCTACACCTTC. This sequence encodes CASSHGATGGNYGYTF.

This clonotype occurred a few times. The CDR3 reads CSVGWDRDSPLHF. The CDR3 bases are TGCAGCGTTGGCTGGGATCGAGATTCACCCCTCCACTTT. The chain has TRBV29-1 and TRBJ1-6; no clear D gene. V was cut by 4 bases and J by 8 bases, with 12 bases left in between. Germline assignment: CDR1 SQVTM and CDR2 ANQGSEA. CDR3 length: 13 amino acids.

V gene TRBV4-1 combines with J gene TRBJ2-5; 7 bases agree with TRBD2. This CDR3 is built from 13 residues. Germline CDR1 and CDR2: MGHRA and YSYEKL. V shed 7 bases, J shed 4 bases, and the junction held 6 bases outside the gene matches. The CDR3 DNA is TGCGCCAGCACCGCACCGGGAGGAGAGACCCAGTACTTC. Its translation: CASTAPGGETQYF.

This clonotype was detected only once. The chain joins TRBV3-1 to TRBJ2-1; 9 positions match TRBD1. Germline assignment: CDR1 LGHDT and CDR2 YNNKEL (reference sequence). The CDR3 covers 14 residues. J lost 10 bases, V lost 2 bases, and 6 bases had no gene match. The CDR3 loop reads CASSQLQGAGEQFF. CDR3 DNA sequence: TGTGCCAGCAGCCAACTACAGGGGGCTGGCGAGCAGTTCTTC.

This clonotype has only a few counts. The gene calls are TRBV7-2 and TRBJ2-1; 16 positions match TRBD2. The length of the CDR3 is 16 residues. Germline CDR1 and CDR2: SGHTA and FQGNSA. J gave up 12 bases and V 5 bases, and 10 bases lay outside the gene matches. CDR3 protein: CASSLGTSGGGLRQFF. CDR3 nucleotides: TGTGCCAGCAGCCTAGGGACTAGCGGGGGGGGTCTCCGGCAGTTCTTC.

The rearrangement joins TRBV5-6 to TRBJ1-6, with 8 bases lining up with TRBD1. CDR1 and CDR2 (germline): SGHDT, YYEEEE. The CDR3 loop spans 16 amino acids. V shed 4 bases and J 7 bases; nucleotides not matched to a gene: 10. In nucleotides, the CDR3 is TGTGCCAGCAGCCCGGGCAGGGGGCGAAAGAATTCACCCCTCCACTTT. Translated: CASSPGRGRKNSPLHF.